Reported below is one T cell receptor beta chain. Antigen: not known. The sample is drawn from a study of vaccination and CD4 T cells after COVID-19. In the study overall: Cellular stimulation was performed using overlapping spike peptides derived from SARS-CoV-2, HCoV-NL63, HCoV-OC43 and HCoV-229E.

Noted treatment: approximately 11-day PBMC culture with coronavirus spike peptide pools or control peptides (ViraFEST assay). Researchers collected the unexposed donor's CD4+ T cells before the COVID-19 pandemic (2011-2018). Once peptide pools had expanded antigen-specific T cells, ViraFEST sequenced TCRs. Per-well cultures of two million PBMCs received about 10 IU/ml IL-2 and around 10 ug/ml peptide pools. The CDR3 spans 14 residues. V lost 6 bases and J lost 4; bases outside the gene matches: 8. Once obtained from cultured CD4+ T cells, the DNA was sequenced using the Oncomine TCR Beta short-read assay. TCRdb passed the PCR reads through MiXCR, listing each CDR3 protein once. There are 9,000 to 9,500 distinct CDR3 sequences in the sample; less than 50% occur only once, and about 23% lies in the top ten. The study's findings and limits: Vaccine-specific clones in convalescent patients were spike mono-reactive in 304 of 307 cases.

The source is a human donor in good health. The chain carries TRBV12-3 or TRBV12-4 and TRBJ2-7; TRBD1 matches at 8 bases. Sequencing was done on a sample of CD4+ T cells from blood, cultured in vitro. The CDR3 region is CASSTGTGSYEQYF. CDR3 nucleotide sequence: TGTGCCAGCAGCACCGGGACAGGTTCGTACGAGCAGTACTTC.